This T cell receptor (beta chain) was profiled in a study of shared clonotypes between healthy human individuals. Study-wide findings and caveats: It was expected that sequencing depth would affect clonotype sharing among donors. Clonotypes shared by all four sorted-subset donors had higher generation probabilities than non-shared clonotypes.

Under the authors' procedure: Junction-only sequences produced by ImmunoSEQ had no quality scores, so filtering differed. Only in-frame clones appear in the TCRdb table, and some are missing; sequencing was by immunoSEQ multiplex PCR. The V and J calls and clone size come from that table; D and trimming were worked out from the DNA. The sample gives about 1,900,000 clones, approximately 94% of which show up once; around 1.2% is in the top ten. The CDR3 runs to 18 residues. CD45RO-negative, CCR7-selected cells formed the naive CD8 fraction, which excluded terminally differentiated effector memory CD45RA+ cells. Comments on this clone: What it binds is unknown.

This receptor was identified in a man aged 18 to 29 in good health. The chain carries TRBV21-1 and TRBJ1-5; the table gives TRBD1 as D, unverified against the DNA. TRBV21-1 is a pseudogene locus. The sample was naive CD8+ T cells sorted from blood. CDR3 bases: TGTGCCAGCAGCAAATTGACTCCTTTTGGACAGGTCAATCAGCCCCAGCATTTT. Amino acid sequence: CASSKLTPFGQVNQPQHF.